This TCR beta chain appears in the sequencing data of a study of shared clonotypes between healthy human individuals. About the research overall: The cohort comprised a couple of women and a few men. Their ages spanned 18 to 49 years.

V was clipped by 2 bases and J by 0 bases, with 10 bases between them. The CDR3 contains 15 residues. CDR1 and CDR2 from the germline V gene are SEHNR and FQNEAQ (reference sequence). Assay: immunoSEQ multiplex PCR; the TCRdb copy retains only in-frame clones and omits some. The table records more than 1,200,000 clones, 98% of them present only once. The genes are TRBV7-9 and TRBJ1-1; tentatively, D is TRBD1 (5 bases). This clonotype was sampled from a man aged 30 to 45 in good health. The specimen sequenced was naive CD4+ T cells sorted from blood. Subset here: CD45RA+ positively selected. The CDR3 sequence is CASSLIGTVNTEAFF. As DNA, the CDR3 is TGTGCCAGCAGCTTAATAGGGACTGTGAACACTGAAGCTTTCTTT.